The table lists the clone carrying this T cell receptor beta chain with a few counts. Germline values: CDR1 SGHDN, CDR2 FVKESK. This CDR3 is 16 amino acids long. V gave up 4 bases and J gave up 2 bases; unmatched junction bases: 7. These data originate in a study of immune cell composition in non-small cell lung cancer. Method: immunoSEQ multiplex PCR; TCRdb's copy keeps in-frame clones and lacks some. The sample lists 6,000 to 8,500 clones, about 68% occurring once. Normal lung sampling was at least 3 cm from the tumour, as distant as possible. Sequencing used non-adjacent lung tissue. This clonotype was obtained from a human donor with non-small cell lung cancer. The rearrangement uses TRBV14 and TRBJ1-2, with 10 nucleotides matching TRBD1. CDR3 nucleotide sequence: TGTGCCAGCAGCCGCGGGACAGGGGCCGGCAACTATGGCTACACCTTC. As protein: CASSRGTGAGNYGYTF.